One sample yielded the 11 T cell receptor beta chains listed below, sequenced in a study of long-term antiretroviral therapy in people with HIV. Survey-level immunoSEQ v3.0 assays were run. Here immunoSEQ multiplex PCR was the method, and the copy in TCRdb shows in-frame clones only, minus some. The data contain 16,000 or so clones, about 80% of them singletons. The sample consisted of unsorted PBMCs, taken 2.1 years after starting antiretroviral therapy. The receptors were gathered from a man aged 40-50 years with HIV.

The chain carries TRBV7-2 and TRBJ2-7; 9 bases line up with TRBD1. CDR1 and CDR2 (germline): SGHTA, FQGNSA. The CDR3 spans 14 residues. After removal of 1 base from V and 7 bases from J, the junction contained 5 bases not matched to a gene. The CDR3 DNA follows: TGTGCCAGCAGCTTAGGTCACAGGGGGCATGAGCAGTACTTC. Protein: CASSLGHRGHEQYF.

This chain uses TRBV6-5 with TRBJ2-7; 10 bases align to TRBD1. The CDR3 sequence is 14 residues long. Germline CDR1 is MNHEY and CDR2 is SVGAGI. Trimming at V came to 6 bases and at J to 2 bases, leaving 4 bases not matched to a gene. The CDR3 reads CASRTGTGAYEQYF. In nucleotides, the CDR3 is TGTGCCAGCAGAACGGGGACAGGGGCCTACGAGCAGTACTTC.

This clone was found once. The CDR3, as DNA: TGTGCCTGGAGTGTTGGTGGTTACGCTGAAGCTTTCTTT. Protein: CAWSVGGYAEAFF. The chain couples TRBV30 to TRBJ1-1; D unclear. The CDR3 length is 13 residues. V lost 0 bases, J lost 6 bases, and 11 bases lay in between. Germline CDR1 and CDR2: GTSNPN and SVGIG (reference sequence).

The chain couples TRBV2 to TRBJ1-5, with 8 positions matching TRBD1. CDR1 is SNHLY and CDR2 is FYNNEI in the germline V gene. The CDR3 loop spans 12 amino acids. Germline trimming cut 9 bases from V and 6 bases from J; bases unmatched to any gene: 4. The CDR3 DNA sequence: TGTGCCAGTCAGGGGGCGAGTCAGCCCCAGCATTTT. It encodes CASQGASQPQHF.

The V and J genes are TRBV6-6 and TRBJ1-2, with a tentative D call TRBD1 (5 bases). With 10 bases removed from V and 8 bases from J, the gap between germline ends came to 20 bases. The CDR3 contains 13 residues. CDR1 is MNHNY and CDR2 is SVGAGI in the germline V gene (reference sequence). For the CDR3, the DNA is TGTGCCACCGAGAGCGGGGGTCGGAGAGGCTACACCTTC. It encodes CATESGGRRGYTF.

This clone was counted between two and nine times. This CDR3 is also generated by other DNA sequences in the sample. This rearrangement joins TRBV19 to TRBJ2-1, with D possibly being TRBD1 (6 bases). CDR3 length: 15 amino acids. Trimming pared 1 base from V and 2 bases from J, leaving 9 bases between. Germline loops: CDR1 LNHDA, CDR2 SQIVND (reference sequence). The CDR3 sequence: CASSIVTGPYNEQFF. The CDR3 nucleotides read TGTGCCAGTAGTATAGTGACAGGTCCCTACAATGAGCAGTTCTTC.

CDR3 in amino acids: CASSLGGTLVQETQYF. DNA of the CDR3: TGCGCCAGCAGCTTGGGAGGGACACTCGTCCAAGAGACCCAGTACTTC. This chain connects TRBV5-1 to TRBJ2-5, with D possibly being TRBD1 (6 bases). Trimming took 0 bases from V and 1 from J, leaving 13 bases between them. This CDR3 has 16 amino acids. The germline V gene has CDR1 SGHRS and CDR2 YFSETQ.

This chain links TRBV5-6 with TRBJ2-5; TRBD2 agrees at 14 bases. The length of the CDR3 is 16 residues. Germline V CDR1 and CDR2: SGHDT, YYEEEE. With 9 bases clipped from V and 5 bases from J, the junction kept 12 bases outside the gene matches. This CDR3 is CATSGLAGGYPETQYF. The DNA for the CDR3 is TGTGCCACCTCAGGACTAGCGGGGGGTTACCCTGAGACCCAGTACTTC.

This chain uses TRBV19 with TRBJ2-5; no clear D. The V gene's germline CDR1 is LNHDA and CDR2 SQIVND (reference sequence). Trimming took off 4 bases at V and 2 bases at J, with 8 bases between the two ends. The CDR3 extends over 13 amino acids. CDR3 nucleotide sequence: TGTGCCAGTAGTACTTTCCAGCAAGAGACCCAGTACTTC. This codes for CASSTFQQETQYF.

This rearrangement joins TRBV18 to TRBJ1-5, with D tentatively TRBD1 (5 bases). Trimming shortened V by 5 bases and J by 0 bases, and 8 bases separated the two germline ends. Per germline, CDR1 KGHSH and CDR2 LQKENI. The length of the CDR3 is 14 residues. The CDR3 here is CASSSTASNQPQHF. The CDR3 coding sequence is TGTGCCAGCTCATCGACAGCTAGCAATCAGCCCCAGCATTTT.

This chain links TRBV10-1 with TRBJ1-1; no clear D. Trimming took 3 bases from V and 1 from J, leaving 9 bases between them. From germline, CDR1 is WNHNN and CDR2 SYGVQD (reference sequence). This CDR3 is 14 amino acids long. Here the CDR3 reads CASSDPGPNTEAFF. The DNA for the CDR3 is TGCGCCAGCAGTGACCCCGGCCCGAACACTGAAGCTTTCTTT.